This is a list of T cell receptor beta chains from one sample in a study of CD4+ T cells in melanoma. The method was immunoSEQ multiplex PCR; TCRdb's version includes in-frame clones alone and lacks a portion of them. This table has more than 90,000 clones, about 92% appearing once. Sequencing input: peripheral blood. These TCRs come from a human donor with melanoma. The conserved cysteine and the conserved F or W are not part of the CDR3 here. The order of the fields is V gene, CDR3 length, CDR3 protein.

>TRBV19|10
ASSLVQQPQH
>TRBV4-3|14
ASSQALASGGGTQY
>TRBV27|11
ASRHDSTDTQY
>TRBV18|12
ASSPSGVGETQY
>TRBV9|15
ASSATSFPLAKNIQY
>TRBV28|12
ASSLWHRVYEQY
>TRBV27|14
ASSPTTRGQSGEQY
>TRBV4-1|11
ASSEVPAGELF
>TRBV5-1|11
ASSAESTDTQY
>TRBV5-1|9
ASSTGETQY
>TRBV9|11
ASSTDRNNEQF
>TRBV28|14
ASSTPTGPSNQPQH
>TRBV4-1|11
ARREGGHGELF
>TRBV5-1|12
ASSSQTGIREQY
>TRBV5-1|17
ASSLEGGLAGFIYNEQF
>TRBV6-5|12
ASSYSNGPNVLT
>TRBV27|12
ASRRGSPSSGYT
>TRBV2|11
ASKASGLYEQY
>TRBV29-1|9
NNQSNNEQF
>TRBV14|12
ASSPGLATSEQY
>TRBV9|12
ASSRTTGGSEQY